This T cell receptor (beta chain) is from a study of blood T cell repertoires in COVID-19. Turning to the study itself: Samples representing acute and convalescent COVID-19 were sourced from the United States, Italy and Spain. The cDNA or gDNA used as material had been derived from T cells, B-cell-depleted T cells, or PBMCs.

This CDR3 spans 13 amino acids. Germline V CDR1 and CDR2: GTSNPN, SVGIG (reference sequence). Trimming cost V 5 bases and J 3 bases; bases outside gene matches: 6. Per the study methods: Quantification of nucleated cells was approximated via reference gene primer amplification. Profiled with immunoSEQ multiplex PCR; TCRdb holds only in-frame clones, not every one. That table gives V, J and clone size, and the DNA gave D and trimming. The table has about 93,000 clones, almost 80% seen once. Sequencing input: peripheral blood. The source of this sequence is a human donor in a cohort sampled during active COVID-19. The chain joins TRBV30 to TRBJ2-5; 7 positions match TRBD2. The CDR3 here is CAWGRALKETQYF. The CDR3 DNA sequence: TGTGCCTGGGGGAGGGCCCTAAAAGAGACCCAGTACTTC.